This TCR beta chain appears in the sequencing data of a study of technical replicates of blood from a few donors. The method was immunoSEQ multiplex PCR; TCRdb's version includes in-frame clones alone and lacks a portion of them. This table holds tens of thousands of clones, approximately 95% found once. The CDR3 runs to 13 residues. Trimming took 9 bases from V and 1 from J, leaving 10 bases between them. Germline loops: CDR1 MNHNY, CDR2 SVGAGI (reference sequence). The receptor comes from a human donor in good health. Sample: T cells isolated from PBMCs. V usage is TRBV6-6 and J usage is TRBJ2-1; D call uncertain. The CDR3 DNA is TGTGCCAGTAATCCGGAGTCCTACAATGAGCAGTTCTTC. This gives the protein CASNPESYNEQFF.